This T cell receptor (beta chain) was found in a study of T cells after yellow fever vaccination (dated by TCRdb to between 2017 and 2020). Study-wide context: The SMART-Seq v4 Ultra Low Input RNA kit was used to prepare libraries from fractions with low cell numbers. To follow T-cell clones before and after both primary and booster YFV17D yellow fever vaccination, bulk TCR alpha and beta repertoires underwent longitudinal sequencing. Two healthy male donors made up the cohort, one aged 18 to 29 years and the other aged 30 to 39 years. Bulk PBMC replicates and cell subsets were isolated from blood drawn at multiple timepoints before and after both primary and secondary immunization. Broad study findings and their caveats: Computational filtering was needed because FACS-sorted repertoires could contain abundant contaminating clonotypes from the bulk population. Compared with the primary T-cell response, the secondary T-cell response was weaker but faster, peaking on day 5 rather than day 15. Most clones expanded after primary vaccination (96% of CD4 and about 85% of CD8) were re-detected after the booster, suggesting that broad memory maintenance occurred. Because the study included only a couple of donors, the extent to which the findings can be generalized is limited. A small fraction of clonotypes appeared in both the CD4 and CD8 compartments, likely as a result of convergent recombination.

Read against the paper, the sample's treatment or condition label means: live attenuated yellow fever vaccine strain. PBMCs were isolated from peripheral blood using a standard Ficoll-Paque protocol. Dynabeads CD4 and CD8 positive selection kits were used to isolate CD4 and CD8 T-cell fractions. RNA was extracted with TriZol from bulk PBMCs, CD4 and CD8 fractions, and dextramer-positive and dextramer-negative fractions. TCR cDNA was synthesized by 5'RACE template switching, which introduced a universal primer site and unique molecular identifiers. Priming for cDNA synthesis came from both the TCR alpha and TCR beta constant segments. Library amplification involved two PCR steps, and the second step added sample barcodes and sequencing adapters. Sequencing of the libraries was done on either Illumina HiSeq 2500 (2x100 bp) or NovaSeq (2x150 bp). As for the original processing: Reads were demultiplexed and collapsed into UMI consensus sequences with MIGEC, and V(D)J alignment was performed with MiXCR. Clonotypes responding to the vaccine were identified with edgeR on replicate PBMC samples, with the criteria of FDR below 0.01 and a log2 fold change above 5 up to day 15. Each bulk clonotype received a CD4 or CD8 identity based on whether the sequenced CD4 or CD8 repertoire contained that clonotype at higher abundance. TCRdb trimmed public reads at Q25 via fastp, called clones via MiXCR and kept in-frame beta chains. Rows merge per CDR3 protein into single entries with the most common DNA and genes. These V and J calls rely on TCRdb rather than the paper's analysis. The sample table contains roughly 170,000 distinct CDR3 sequences; only one count was recorded for 6.2% of them. Less than 3% of the sample rests with the top ten.

Via the germline V gene, CDR1 is SGDLS and CDR2 YYNGEE. The CDR3 starts with the cysteine, ends with the phenylalanine, and has 15 residues. Only the CDR3 DNA is retained, 45 bases long and in frame from the first base. This clonotype was found once. Its cognate antigen has yet to be identified. A much larger clone sits a single nucleotide away, making a read error possible. The TCR was taken from a man between 18 and 29 years old who received the YFV17D yellow fever vaccine. The V and J genes are TRBV9 and TRBJ2-7, and possibly TRBD2, on 6 matching bases. The input for sequencing was CD4+ T cells sorted from PBMCs, taken on the day of the first yellow fever vaccination. The CDR3 corresponds to CTSSVAAVSSYEQYF. The base sequence is TGTACCAGCAGCGTAGCGGCAGTCAGCTCCTACGAGCAGTACTTC.